The 30 T cell receptor beta chains in this list originate from one sample, sequenced in a study of blood T cell repertoires in COVID-19 (dated by TCRdb to the early 2020s). The receptor library was made with the immunoSEQ multiplex PCR assay. Sourced from immuneACCESS, this table was stored by TCRdb with only in-frame sequences that have V and J called. A share of the clones is absent; for the studies checked, an unresolved V gene accounts for under half, and the remainder has no known explanation. The sample table shows fewer than 150,000 clones, and approximately 90% are seen once. Of the sample, 11% is held by the ten largest clones. Sequenced input: peripheral blood. These receptor sequences come from an elderly woman with acute or convalescent COVID-19.

CDR3 nucleotide sequence: TGTGCCTGGAGTCTTCAGGGTGCCACTGAAGCTTTCTTT. Amino acids: CAWSLQGATEAFF. The chain employs TRBV30 and TRBJ1-1, with D possibly matching TRBD1 (5 bases). With 2 bases removed from V and 4 bases from J, the gap between germline ends came to 11 bases. The germline gives CDR1 GTSNPN, CDR2 SVGIG (reference sequence). This CDR3 is 13 amino acids long.

The genes are TRBV30 and TRBJ1-2; a weak D match, TRBD1 (6 bases). V gave up 2 bases and J gave up 8 bases, with 15 bases separating them. The germline gives CDR1 GTSNPN, CDR2 SVGIG (reference sequence). The CDR3 spans 13 residues. CDR3 in amino acids: CAWSSQDRRGYTF. CDR3 sequence (DNA): TGTGCCTGGAGTTCTCAGGACAGAAGGGGCTACACCTTC.

The chain is built from TRBV5-1 and TRBJ2-2; 7 bases match TRBD2. The trim removed 2 bases at V and 4 bases at J, leaving 8 bases unmatched. Germline lookup yields CDR1 SGHRS and CDR2 YFSETQ. This CDR3 region has 16 residues. The DNA of the CDR3 is TGCGCCAGCAGCTTCGATATCGGGGAGGGCACCGGGGAGCTGTTTTTT. Its translation is CASSFDIGEGTGELFF.

The chain is built from TRBV27 and TRBJ1-2, with 7 bases identical to TRBD1. V lost 5 bases to trimming and J lost 0 bases; unmatched junction nucleotides: 3. The germline gives CDR1 MNHEY, CDR2 SMNVEV (reference sequence). CDR3 length equals 14 residues. The CDR3 region is CASSLDRANYGYTF. For the CDR3, the DNA is TGTGCCAGCAGTCTCGACAGGGCTAACTATGGCTACACCTTC.

The chain carries TRBV6-5 and TRBJ1-5; 7 bases map to TRBD1. The germline CDR1 and CDR2 sequences are MNHEY and SVGAGI. V lost 5 bases to trimming and J lost 1 base; unmatched junction nucleotides: 5. The CDR3 has 15 amino acids. The CDR3 loop reads CASSRQGTSNQPQHF. The CDR3 DNA is TGTGCCAGCAGTCGACAGGGTACGAGCAATCAGCCCCAGCATTTT.

The rearrangement links TRBV9 to TRBJ1-6; D is uncertain. Trimming removed 3 bases at V and 0 bases at J, with 10 bases between. CDR3 length equals 16 residues. Germline V gene lookup returns CDR1 SGDLS and CDR2 YYNGEE. The CDR3 is CASSGGRSSYNSPLHF. The CDR3, as DNA: TGTGCCAGCAGCGGAGGGAGGAGCTCCTATAATTCACCCCTCCACTTT.

The chain combines TRBV7-2 with TRBJ1-1; D may be TRBD1 (6 bases). This CDR3 is built from 13 residues. V lost 5 bases and J 8 bases, leaving 15 bases between the germline ends. Germline V gives CDR1 SGHTA, CDR2 FQGNSA. The chain's CDR3 is CASSPRGLEEAFF. DNA for the CDR3: TGTGCCAGCAGCCCCAGGGGCCTAGAGGAAGCTTTCTTT.

As concerns this clone: Compared with germline, one end of the junction differs, possibly owing to a read error. The same CDR3 can be traced to other DNA sequences in this sample. V and J are TRBV5-1 and TRBJ1-1; TRBD1 matches at 8 bases. The CDR3 sequence is 15 residues long. Germline V gene sequence: CDR1 SGHRS, CDR2 YFSETQ. Here the CDR3 reads CASSLGTGGNTEAFF. Here the CDR3 DNA reads TGCGCCAGCAGTTTGGGAACAGGGGGGAACACTGAAGCTTTCTTT.

CDR3: CASMGGHEKLFF. The CDR3 bases are TGTGCCAGCATGGGAGGCCATGAAAAACTGTTTTTT. The V and J genes are TRBV12-3 or TRBV12-4 and TRBJ1-4, with no clear D. V lost 7 bases and J lost 6, with 9 bases in between. CDR3 length equals 12 residues.

This clone was detected a few times. V is TRBV6-6 and J is TRBJ1-2, with D unresolved. The CDR3 runs 13 residues. From germline, CDR1 is MNHNY and CDR2 SVGAGI (reference sequence). The V end was cut by 4 bases, the J end by 5 bases, with 11 bases between. CDR3 sequence: CASSSGSSYGYTF. In nucleotides, the CDR3 is TGTGCCAGCAGTTCCGGGTCCTCTTATGGCTACACCTTC.

This clone came up once. This chain links TRBV10-3 with TRBJ1-1; 12 bases agree with TRBD1. V lost 5 bases, J lost 0 bases, and 16 bases stayed unmatched. The CDR3 spans 20 residues. Germline assignment: CDR1 ENHRY and CDR2 SYGVKD. The CDR3 DNA sequence: TGTGCCATCAGTAAAAATCCGGGACAGGGGGCGCGGGAAATGAACACTGAAGCTTTCTTT. This codes for CAISKNPGQGAREMNTEAFF.

The chain is built from TRBV4-2 and TRBJ1-4; 12 bases fit TRBD1. The germline V gene has CDR1 LGHNA and CDR2 YNFKEQ. The ends lost 0 bases at V and 8 bases at J; junction bases unmatched: 10. The CDR3 extends over 18 amino acids. CDR3: CASSQDAGQGAWGEKLFF. DNA for the CDR3: TGTGCCAGCAGCCAAGATGCGGGACAGGGGGCTTGGGGGGAAAAACTGTTTTTT.

This chain uses TRBV2 with TRBJ1-1, with 8 bases fitting TRBD1. Germline loops: CDR1 SNHLY, CDR2 FYNNEI. V lost 4 bases to trimming and J lost 0 bases; unmatched junction nucleotides: 4. The CDR3 loop spans 15 amino acids. The CDR3 sequence is CASSGQGFMNTEAFF. For the CDR3, the DNA is TGTGCCAGCAGTGGACAGGGGTTCATGAACACTGAAGCTTTCTTT. The complete variable domain, with remaining parts taken from reference TRBV2 and TRBJ1-1, reads EPEVTQTPSHQVTQMGQEVILRCVPISNHLYFYWYRQILGQKVEFLVSFYNNEISEKSEIFDDQFSVERPDGSNFTLKIRSTKLEDSAMYFCASSGQGFMNTEAFFGQGTRLTVV.

The rearrangement uses TRBV11-3 and TRBJ2-2, with D perhaps TRBD2 (5 bases). The CDR3 consists of 13 residues. V lost 5 bases, J lost 3 bases, and 7 bases lay in between. The germline CDR1 and CDR2 sequences are SGHNT and YENEEA. CDR3: CASSPDYTGELFF. The CDR3 DNA follows: TGTGCCAGCAGCCCGGACTACACCGGGGAGCTGTTTTTT.

This clone was observed a single time. The chain carries TRBV4-1 and TRBJ2-2, with 10 nucleotides matching TRBD1. CDR1 is MGHRA, CDR2 YSYEKL, per germline. With V trimmed by 3 bases and J by 0 bases, 4 bases remained unmatched. The CDR3 runs to 17 residues. CDR3 coding DNA: TGCGCCAGCAGCCATCCTGGACAGGGGGCGAACACCGGGGAGCTGTTTTTT. Translating gives CASSHPGQGANTGELFF.

V usage is TRBV7-8 and J usage is TRBJ2-7; 11 bases agree with TRBD2. Germline V lookup: CDR1 SGHVS, CDR2 FQNEAQ. The J segment lost 0 bases and the V segment lost 2 bases, leaving 9 bases of the junction unmatched. The CDR3 length is 18 residues. The CDR3: CASSLKLAGAFPSYEQYF. The CDR3 coding sequence is TGTGCCAGCAGCTTAAAACTAGCGGGGGCCTTCCCCTCCTACGAGCAGTACTTC.

This clone was detected once. The CDR3 reads CASSQRQINTGELFF. The CDR3 region has the DNA TGTGCCAGCTCACAGCGACAGATCAACACCGGGGAGCTGTTTTTT. V usage is TRBV18 and J usage is TRBJ2-2, with D perhaps matching TRBD1 (5 bases). Germline V gene data show CDR1 as KGHSH and CDR2 as LQKENI. The CDR3 is 15 residues long. V was cut by 4 bases and J by 2 bases, with 11 bases left in between.

V gene TRBV2 combines with J gene TRBJ1-5; TRBD1 aligns across 9 bases. CDR3 length: 14 amino acids. V was clipped by 3 bases and J by 5 bases; unmatched bases: 2. The germline V gene has CDR1 SNHLY and CDR2 FYNNEI. Here the CDR3 reads CASSDRQGDQPQHF. CDR3 in DNA: TGTGCCAGCAGTGATCGACAGGGGGATCAGCCCCAGCATTTT.

The CDR3 reads CASSPSTGAHEQYF. The DNA of the CDR3 is TGTGCCAGCAGCCCTTCGACAGGGGCACACGAGCAGTACTTC. V gene TRBV7-3 combines with J gene TRBJ2-7, with TRBD1 matching 8 bases. The length of the CDR3 is 14 residues. Germline V gene sequence: CDR1 SGHTA, CDR2 FQGTGA. V lost 5 bases to trimming and J lost 5 bases; unmatched junction nucleotides: 8.

This clone was seen a few times. This specimen includes other DNA sequences encoding the same CDR3. This chain's CDR3 is CASSPGGSGNTIYF. The CDR3 DNA reads as TGTGCCAGCAGCCCAGGAGGCTCTGGAAACACCATATATTTT. The chain combines TRBV11-2 with TRBJ1-3, with D hard to call. CDR3 length equals 14 residues. With 5 bases removed from V and 0 bases from J, the gap between germline ends came to 8 bases. Germline CDR1 and CDR2: SGHAT and FQNNGV.

The gene calls are TRBV5-8 and TRBJ2-3; 7 bases fit TRBD1. The CDR3 covers 16 residues. Germline V gene data show CDR1 as SGHTS and CDR2 as YDEGEE. V was pared by 4 bases and J by 1 base, with 9 bases of the junction left unmatched. In DNA, the CDR3 is TGTGCCAGCAGCGAAACCCGGGACAGTGGCACAGATACGCAGTATTTT. Translated: CASSETRDSGTDTQYF.

V usage is TRBV19 and J usage is TRBJ1-2; perhaps TRBD1 as D (5 bases). This CDR3 has 13 amino acids. Trimming took off 3 bases at V and 8 bases at J, with 13 bases between the two ends. Per the germline V gene, CDR1 is LNHDA and CDR2 is SQIVND (reference sequence). CDR3 protein: CASSIMGGRGYTF. CDR3 bases: TGTGCCAGTAGTATTATGGGGGGTCGCGGCTACACCTTC.

The J gene is TRBJ2-7, the V gene TRBV5-1, with TRBD1 matching over 10 bases. The V gene's germline CDR1 is SGHRS and CDR2 YFSETQ. The V segment lost 4 bases and the J segment 1 base; nucleotides outside the gene matches: 8. This CDR3 has 16 residues. CDR3 nucleotide sequence: TGCGCCAGCAGCACGGGCCGGGACAGGGGATCCTACGAGCAGTACTTC. It is translated as CASSTGRDRGSYEQYF.

The chain carries TRBV3-1 (or the pseudogene TRBV3-2) and TRBJ2-3; TRBD2 agrees at 11 bases. The CDR3 length is 17 residues. CDR1 and CDR2 (germline): LGHDT, YNNKEL (reference sequence). Unmatched junction bases numbered 7, after V lost 3 bases and J lost 2 bases. The CDR3, as DNA: TGTGCCAGCAGCCAGTTAGCGGGGGGGCCTGTCACAGATACGCAGTATTTT. Translation: CASSQLAGGPVTDTQYF.

The V and J genes are TRBV5-1 and TRBJ2-7; the match to TRBD2 covers 9 bases. The CDR3 contains 14 residues. Germline V gene lookup returns CDR1 SGHRS and CDR2 YFSETQ. V shed 3 bases and J 2 bases; nucleotides not matched to a gene: 3. For the CDR3, the DNA is TGCGCCAGCAGCTCTGGACTAGCGCCCTACGAGCAGTACTTC. Its protein product is CASSSGLAPYEQYF.

The chain uses TRBV5-4 and TRBJ2-4; 9 bases agree with TRBD1. The CDR3 spans 15 residues. Germline V lookup: CDR1 SGHNT, CDR2 YYREEE (reference sequence). V gave up 3 bases and J gave up 7 bases; unmatched junction bases: 8. The CDR3 DNA is TGTGCCAGCAGCTCACAGGGGGCTACGTCTAACATTCAGTACTTC. Translated: CASSSQGATSNIQYF.

V and J are TRBV7-6 and TRBJ1-2, with 11 bases fitting TRBD1. The germline gives CDR1 SGHVS, CDR2 FNYEAQ. J lost 5 bases, V lost 4 bases, and 9 bases had no gene match. The CDR3 has 16 residues. The CDR3 sequence is CASSSSGTGGTYGYTF. CDR3 DNA sequence: TGTGCCAGCAGCTCCTCCGGGACAGGGGGTACTTATGGCTACACCTTC.

DNA of the CDR3: TGTGCCAGCAGTGAAGTTGGGGGAGGGACTGGAAACACCATATATTTT. This codes for CASSEVGGGTGNTIYF. The chain joins TRBV6-1 to TRBJ1-3, with D perhaps matching TRBD1 (5 bases). Germline-derived CDR1 and CDR2 are MNHNS and SASEGT. Trimming took 1 base from V and 2 from J, leaving 12 bases between them. The CDR3 spans 16 residues.

This chain's CDR3 is CASSLSGGVDTQYF. The DNA for the CDR3 is TGTGCCAGCAGCTTAAGCGGGGGGGTGGATACGCAGTATTTT. The chain couples TRBV7-2 to TRBJ2-3, with TRBD2 matching over 10 bases. The germline V gene has CDR1 SGHTA and CDR2 FQGNSA. With 2 bases clipped from V and 6 bases from J, the junction kept 2 bases outside the gene matches. The CDR3 runs to 14 residues.

V is TRBV28 and J is TRBJ1-2, with unresolved D. CDR3 length: 21 amino acids. V was cut by 7 bases and J by 0 bases, with 33 bases left in between. The germline V gene encodes CDR1 MDHEN and CDR2 SYDVKM. The CDR3 spells CASTAPLGGNRGSGSNYGYTF. CDR3 coding DNA: TGTGCCAGCACCGCTCCACTGGGAGGTAATCGCGGGAGCGGCTCTAACTATGGCTACACCTTC.